This T cell receptor beta chain was found in a study of CD8 T cells in Susac syndrome. RNA in amounts of about 0.5 to 1 ug was reverse transcribed with random hexamers. Amplification of TCR beta CDR3 by immunoSEQ multiplex PCR spanned 54 Vbeta and 13 Jbeta. TCRdb independently ran MiXCR on the immunoSEQ multiplex PCR reads; one entry per CDR3 protein. Here the sample spans roughly 140,000 distinct CDR3 sequences, around 95% being singletons. Per the germline V gene, CDR1 is SQVTM and CDR2 is ANQGSEA. This CDR3 is 13 amino acids long. The T cells that were sequenced for TCR beta were CD8+ and CD4+ cells from blood. Negative isolation was applied to CD8+ and CD4+ T cells, and FACS enrichment was applied to TEMRA cells.

The receptor comes from a human donor with multiple sclerosis. The sequencing sample was made of CD8+ T cells from PBMCs. The V call is TRBV29-1, the J call TRBJ1-1, with D maybe TRBD1 (5 bases). The CDR3 region is CNVGERLNTEAFF. CDR3 DNA: TGCAACGTGGGGGAGAGATTGAACACTGAAGCTTTCTTT.